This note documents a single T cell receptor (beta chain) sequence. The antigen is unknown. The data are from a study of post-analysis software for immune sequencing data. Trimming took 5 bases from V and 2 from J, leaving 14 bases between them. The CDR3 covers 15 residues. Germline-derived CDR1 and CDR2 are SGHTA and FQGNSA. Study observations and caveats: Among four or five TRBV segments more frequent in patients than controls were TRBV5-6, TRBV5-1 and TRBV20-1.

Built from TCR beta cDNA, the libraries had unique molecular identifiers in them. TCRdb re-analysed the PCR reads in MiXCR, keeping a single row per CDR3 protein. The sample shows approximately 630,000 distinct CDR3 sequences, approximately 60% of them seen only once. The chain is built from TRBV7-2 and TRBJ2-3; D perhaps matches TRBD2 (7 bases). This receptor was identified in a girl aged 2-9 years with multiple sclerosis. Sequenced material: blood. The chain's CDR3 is CASSGGGPITDTQYF. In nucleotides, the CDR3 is TGTGCCAGCAGCGGGGGGGGGCCTATCACAGATACGCAGTATTTT.